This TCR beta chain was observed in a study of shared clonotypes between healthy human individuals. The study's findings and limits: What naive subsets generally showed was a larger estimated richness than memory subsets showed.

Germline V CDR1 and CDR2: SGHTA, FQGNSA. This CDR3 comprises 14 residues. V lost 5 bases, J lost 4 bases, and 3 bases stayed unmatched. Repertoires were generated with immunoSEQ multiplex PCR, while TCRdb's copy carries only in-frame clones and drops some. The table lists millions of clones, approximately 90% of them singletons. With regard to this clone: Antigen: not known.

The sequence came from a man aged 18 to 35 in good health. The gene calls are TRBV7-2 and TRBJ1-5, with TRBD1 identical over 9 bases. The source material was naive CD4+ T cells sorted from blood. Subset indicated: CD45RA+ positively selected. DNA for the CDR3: TGTGCCAGCAGCGGCGGGACAGGGAATCAGCCCCAGCATTTT. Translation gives CASSGGTGNQPQHF.